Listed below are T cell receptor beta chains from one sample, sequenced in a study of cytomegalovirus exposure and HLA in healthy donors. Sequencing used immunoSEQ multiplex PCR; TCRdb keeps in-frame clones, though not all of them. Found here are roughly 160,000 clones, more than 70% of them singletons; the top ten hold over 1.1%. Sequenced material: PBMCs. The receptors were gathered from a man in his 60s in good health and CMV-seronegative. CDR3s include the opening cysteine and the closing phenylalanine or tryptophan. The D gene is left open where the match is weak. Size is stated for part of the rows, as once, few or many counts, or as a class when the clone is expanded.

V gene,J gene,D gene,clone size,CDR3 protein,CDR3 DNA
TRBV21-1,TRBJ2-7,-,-,CASRKEADRGSEQYF,TGTGCCAGCAGGAAAGAAGCGGACAGGGGGTCGGAGCAGTACTTC
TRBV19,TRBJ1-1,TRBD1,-,CASGDRAAPTAGTEAFF,TGTGCCAGTGGCGACAGGGCTGCTCCAACAGCCGGCACTGAAGCTTTCTTT
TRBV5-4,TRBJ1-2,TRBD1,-,CAGSLDRGDYGYTF,TGTGCCGGCAGCTTGGACAGGGGGGACTATGGCTACACCTTC
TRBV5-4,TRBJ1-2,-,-,CASSPFSGAPYGYTF,TGTGCCAGCAGCCCTTTTTCTGGGGCGCCCTATGGCTACACCTTC
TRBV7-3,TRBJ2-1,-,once,CASSAVVVSSYNEQFF,TGTGCCAGCAGCGCTGTAGTGGTGTCCTCCTACAATGAGCAGTTCTTC
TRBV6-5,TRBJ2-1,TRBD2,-,CASSYSREGSYNEQFF,TGTGCCAGCAGTTACTCGCGGGAGGGCTCCTACAATGAGCAGTTCTTC
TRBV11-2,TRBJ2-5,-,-,CASSSLAFETQYF,TGTGCCAGCAGCTCGCTAGCTTTCGAGACCCAGTACTTC
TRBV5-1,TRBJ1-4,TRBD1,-,CASSLGTGLNEKLFF,TGCGCCAGCAGCTTGGGGACAGGGCTTAATGAAAAACTGTTTTTT
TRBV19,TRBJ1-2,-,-,CASSIRLKNYGYTF,TGTGCCAGTAGTATCCGACTGAAGAACTATGGCTACACCTTC
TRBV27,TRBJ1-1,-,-,CASSLLGGLAEAFF,TGTGCCAGCAGTTTATTAGGCGGTCTCGCTGAAGCTTTCTTT
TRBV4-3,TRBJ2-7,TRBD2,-,CASSQTPGLAGEEQYF,TGCGCCAGCAGCCAAACTCCGGGACTAGCGGGAGAAGAGCAGTACTTC
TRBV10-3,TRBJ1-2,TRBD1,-,CAISAPGTDRYTF,TGTGCCATCAGTGCCCCCGGGACAGACCGCTACACCTTC
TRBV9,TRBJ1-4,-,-,CASSVATNFNEKLFF,TGTGCCAGCAGCGTAGCGACAAATTTTAATGAAAAACTGTTTTTT
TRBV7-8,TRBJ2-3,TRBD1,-,CASSFGGQGWTDTQYF,TGTGCCAGCAGCTTCGGGGGACAGGGCTGGACAGATACGCAGTATTTT
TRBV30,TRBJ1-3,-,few,CAWSAGSSGNTIYF,TGTGCCTGGAGTGCAGGGTCCTCTGGAAACACCATATATTTT
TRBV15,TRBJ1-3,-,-,CATSRDQGNSGNTIYF,TGTGCCACCAGCAGAGATCAGGGGAACTCTGGAAACACCATATATTTT
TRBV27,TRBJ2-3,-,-,CASRTEGADRADTQYF,TGTGCCAGCAGAACCGAAGGGGCAGATAGGGCAGATACGCAGTATTTT
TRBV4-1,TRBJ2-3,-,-,CASSQVRMSTDTQYF,TGCGCCAGCAGCCAAGTGAGAATGAGCACAGATACGCAGTATTTT
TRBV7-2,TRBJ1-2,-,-,CASSPGSDRLNYGYTF,TGTGCCAGCAGCCCGGGGTCGGACAGATTAAACTATGGCTACACCTTC
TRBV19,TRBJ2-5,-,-,CASSRGTVQETQYF,TGTGCCAGTAGTAGAGGGACTGTTCAAGAGACCCAGTACTTC
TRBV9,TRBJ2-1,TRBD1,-,CASSPGTGGYNEQFF,TGTGCCAGCAGCCCCGGGACAGGGGGGTACAATGAGCAGTTCTTC
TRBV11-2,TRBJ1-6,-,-,CASQSIAESPLHF,TGTGCCAGCCAGTCCATAGCGGAGTCACCCCTCCACTTT
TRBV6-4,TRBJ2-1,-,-,CASSDGGLGNEQFF,TGTGCCAGCAGTGACGGGGGCCTTGGGAATGAGCAGTTCTTC
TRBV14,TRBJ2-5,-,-,CASSPLRKKETQYF,TGTGCCAGCAGCCCACTCAGGAAAAAAGAGACCCAGTACTTC
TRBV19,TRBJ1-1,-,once,CASSISGVMNTEAFF,TGTGCCAGTAGTATCTCCGGGGTCATGAACACTGAAGCTTTCTTT
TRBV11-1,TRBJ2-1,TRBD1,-,CASSLVWDREGAEQFF,TGTGCCAGCAGCTTAGTTTGGGACAGGGAAGGAGCTGAGCAGTTCTTC
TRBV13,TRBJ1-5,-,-,CASSLANQPQHF,TGTGCCAGCAGCTTGGCCAATCAGCCCCAGCATTTT
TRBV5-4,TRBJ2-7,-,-,CASSLDRYEQYF,TGTGCCAGCAGCCTCGACAGGTACGAGCAGTACTTC
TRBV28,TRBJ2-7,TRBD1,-,CASSSPGQGAYEQYF,TGTGCCAGCAGTTCCCCGGGACAGGGGGCCTACGAGCAGTACTTC
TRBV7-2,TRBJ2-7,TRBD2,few,CASSARLAGYEQYF,TGTGCCAGCAGCGCCCGACTAGCGGGCTACGAGCAGTACTTC
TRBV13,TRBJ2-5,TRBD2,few,CASSLAGGMETQYF,TGTGCCAGCAGCTTAGCGGGAGGAATGGAGACCCAGTACTTC
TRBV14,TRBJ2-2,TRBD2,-,CASSQGMSGGRGFTGELFF,TGTGCCAGCAGCCAAGGCATGTCTGGCGGGAGGGGATTCACCGGGGAGCTGTTTTTT
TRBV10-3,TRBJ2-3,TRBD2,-,CAISGTSGSVRDTQYF,TGTGCCATCAGTGGGACTAGCGGGAGTGTTAGAGATACGCAGTATTTT
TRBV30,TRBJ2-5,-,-,CAWSKQLGETQYF,TGTGCCTGGTCGAAACAGCTCGGAGAGACCCAGTACTTC
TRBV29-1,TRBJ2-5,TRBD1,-,CSADRTGVETQYF,TGCAGCGCCGATAGGACAGGGGTGGAGACCCAGTACTTC
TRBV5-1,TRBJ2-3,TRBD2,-,CASSPVGLAGGIADTQYF,TGCGCCAGCAGCCCCGTCGGGCTAGCGGGAGGAATCGCAGATACGCAGTATTTT
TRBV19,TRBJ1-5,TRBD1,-,CASSKDRDNQPQHF,TGTGCCAGTAGTAAGGACAGGGACAATCAGCCCCAGCATTTT
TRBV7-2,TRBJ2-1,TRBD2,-,CASSSDRRTSGGLDEQFF,TGTGCCAGCAGCTCGGACCGTAGGACTAGCGGGGGATTGGATGAGCAGTTCTTC
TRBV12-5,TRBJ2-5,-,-,CASGTEETQYF,TGTGCTAGTGGTACAGAAGAGACCCAGTACTTC
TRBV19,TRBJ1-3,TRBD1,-,CASSRFGTATSGNTIYF,TGTGCCAGTAGTAGATTTGGGACAGCAACCTCTGGAAACACCATATATTTT
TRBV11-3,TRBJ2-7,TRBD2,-,CASSVAGGSEQYF,TGTGCCAGCAGTGTAGCGGGAGGCAGCGAGCAGTACTTC
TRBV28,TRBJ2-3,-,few,CASSWRGTDTQYF,TGTGCCAGCAGTTGGCGGGGCACAGATACGCAGTATTTT
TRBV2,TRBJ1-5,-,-,CASSGGWDQPQHF,TGTGCCAGCAGTGGGGGCTGGGATCAGCCCCAGCATTTT
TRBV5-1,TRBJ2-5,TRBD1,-,CASSPTGVGETQYF,TGCGCCAGCAGCCCAACAGGGGTAGGAGAGACCCAGTACTTC
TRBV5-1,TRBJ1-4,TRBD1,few,CASSQGETNEKLFF,TGCGCCAGCAGCCAGGGGGAGACTAATGAAAAACTGTTTTTT
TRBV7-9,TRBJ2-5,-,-,CASSFREWETQYF,TGTGCCAGCAGCTTCAGGGAATGGGAGACCCAGTACTTC
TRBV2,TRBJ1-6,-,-,CASTGDSNSPLHF,TGTGCCAGCACCGGGGATTCAAATTCACCCCTCCACTTT
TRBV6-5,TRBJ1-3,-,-,CASTGSERRNTIYF,TGTGCCAGCACCGGGTCAGAAAGGAGAAACACCATATATTTT
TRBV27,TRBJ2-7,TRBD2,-,CASSLTLAGRYEQYF,TGTGCCAGCAGTTTAACCCTAGCGGGGCGCTACGAGCAGTACTTC
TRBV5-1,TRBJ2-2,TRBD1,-,CASSPFGQGASGGELFF,TGCGCCAGCAGCCCATTTGGACAGGGGGCGTCTGGCGGGGAGCTGTTTTTT
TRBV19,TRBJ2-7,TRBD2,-,CASSIRGTSGIPYEQYF,TGTGCCAGTAGTATAAGGGGGACTAGCGGGATCCCCTACGAGCAGTACTTC
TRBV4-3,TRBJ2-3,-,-,CASSQLLASTDTQYF,TGCGCCAGCAGCCAATTGCTAGCTAGCACAGATACGCAGTATTTT
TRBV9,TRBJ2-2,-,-,CASSVVGGTGELFF,TGTGCCAGCAGCGTAGTGGGGGGCACCGGGGAGCTGTTTTTT